These T cell receptor beta chains were read from a single sample in a study of post-analysis software for immune sequencing data. Using its own MiXCR run on the PCR reads, TCRdb lists one record per CDR3 protein. The sample lists roughly 580,000 distinct CDR3 sequences, 44% occurring once. Sequenced input: blood. The receptors come from a girl aged 10 to 17 with multiple sclerosis. CDR3s include the opening cysteine and the closing phenylalanine or tryptophan. Each record gives: clone size, D gene, CDR3 length, J gene, V gene, CDR3 protein, CDR3 DNA. The D gene is left open where the match is weak. Size values are once, few and many counts, or a class for expanded clones, and some rows have none.

size: once; D: TRBD2; length: 16; J: TRBJ2-5; V: TRBV5-6; CDR3: CASSPPSGWDQETQYF; DNA: TGTGCCAGCAGCCCTCCTAGCGGGTGGGACCAAGAGACCCAGTACTTC
size: once; D: NA; length: 15; J: TRBJ2-1; V: TRBV25-1; CDR3: CASSEEGFSVDEQFF; DNA: TGTGCCAGCAGTGAAGAAGGGTTCTCCGTGGATGAGCAGTTCTTC
size: NA; D: NA; length: 14; J: TRBJ1-2; V: TRBV10-3; CDR3: CAISAPGGNYGYTF; DNA: TGTGCCATCAGTGCCCCGGGGGGTAACTATGGCTACACCTTC
size: many; D: NA; length: 13; J: TRBJ1-1; V: TRBV12-3/TRBV12-4; CDR3: CASSFRGNTEAFF; DNA: TGTGCCAGCAGTTTTCGGGGGAACACTGAAGCTTTCTTT
size: NA; D: NA; length: 13; J: TRBJ1-2; V: TRBV12-3/TRBV12-4; CDR3: CASSTQGFNGYTF; DNA: TGTGCCAGCAGTACACAGGGCTTCAATGGCTACACCTTC
size: NA; D: TRBD1; length: 15; J: TRBJ1-1; V: TRBV9; CDR3: CASSVDRGMNTEAFF; DNA: TGTGCCAGCAGCGTCGACAGGGGGATGAACACTGAAGCTTTCTTT
size: NA; D: TRBD2; length: 16; J: TRBJ2-7; V: TRBV4-2; CDR3: CASSHDQSGGAYEQYF; DNA: TGTGCCAGCAGTCACGACCAAAGCGGGGGGGCCTACGAGCAGTACTTC
size: NA; D: TRBD2; length: 14; J: TRBJ2-5; V: TRBV12-3/TRBV12-4; CDR3: CASSRDYRQETQYF; DNA: TGTGCCAGCAGTAGGGACTACCGTCAAGAGACCCAGTACTTC
size: few; D: NA; length: 14; J: TRBJ2-7; V: TRBV12-3/TRBV12-4; CDR3: CASSLAGTWGEQYF; DNA: TGTGCCAGCAGTTTAGCAGGGACTTGGGGCGAGCAGTACTTC
size: once; D: NA; length: 15; J: TRBJ2-1; V: TRBV4-2; CDR3: CASSQELAQRYEQFF; DNA: TGTGCCAGCAGCCAAGAGTTAGCGCAGAGGTATGAGCAGTTCTTC
size: NA; D: TRBD2; length: 19; J: TRBJ2-7; V: TRBV29-1; CDR3: CSVEDQGAGGRALYNEQYF; DNA: TGCAGCGTTGAAGATCAAGGAGCGGGGGGGAGAGCCCTCTACAATGAGCAGTACTTC
size: few; D: NA; length: 16; J: TRBJ1-1; V: TRBV4-2; CDR3: CASSQDSDRMNTEAFF; DNA: TGTGCCAGCAGCCAAGATAGCGACAGAATGAACACTGAAGCTTTCTTT
size: NA; D: NA; length: 15; J: TRBJ1-1; V: TRBV7-6; CDR3: CASSLGGVGNTEAFF; DNA: TGTGCCAGCAGCTTAGGGGGGGTTGGGAACACTGAAGCTTTCTTT
size: many; D: NA; length: 13; J: TRBJ2-7; V: TRBV6-5; CDR3: CASSSTSSYEQYF; DNA: TGTGCCAGCAGTTCCACCAGCTCCTACGAGCAGTACTTC
size: NA; D: NA; length: 14; J: TRBJ2-2; V: TRBV11-2; CDR3: CASSFGTTAGERFF; DNA: TGTGCCAGCAGTTTCGGGACAACCGCCGGGGAGCGGTTTTTT
size: few; D: NA; length: 14; J: TRBJ2-1; V: TRBV13; CDR3: CASSQTVGAPEQFF; DNA: TGTGCCAGCAGCCAAACCGTGGGGGCCCCTGAGCAGTTCTTC
size: few; D: NA; length: 15; J: TRBJ2-5; V: TRBV7-9; CDR3: CASSLVRLKQETQYF; DNA: TGTGCCAGCAGCTTAGTACGGTTAAAACAAGAGACCCAGTACTTC
size: few; D: NA; length: 13; J: TRBJ2-7; V: TRBV12-3/TRBV12-4; CDR3: CASSLSVRNEQYF; DNA: TGTGCCAGCAGTTTATCGGTGCGTAACGAGCAGTACTTC
size: NA; D: NA; length: 15; J: TRBJ2-4; V: TRBV10-3; CDR3: CAISGRERGVGEQYF; DNA: TGTGCCATCAGTGGGAGGGAGAGGGGAGTGGGTGAGCAGTACTTC
size: NA; D: NA; length: 15; J: TRBJ2-3; V: TRBV5-1; CDR3: CASSEEPLSTDTQYF; DNA: TGCGCCAGCAGCGAGGAGCCTCTTAGCACAGATACGCAGTATTTT
size: NA; D: TRBD2; length: 15; J: TRBJ2-1; V: TRBV4-2; CDR3: CASSQELAVYNEQFF; DNA: TGTGCCAGCAGCCAAGAACTAGCGGTATACAATGAGCAGTTCTTC
size: few; D: NA; length: 15; J: TRBJ2-3; V: TRBV30; CDR3: CAWSVLRINTDTQYF; DNA: TGTGCCTGGAGTGTACTACGGATCAACACAGATACGCAGTATTTT
size: NA; D: TRBD1; length: 13; J: TRBJ2-7; V: TRBV29-1; CDR3: CSVLGQGAVEQYF; DNA: TGCAGCGTTCTAGGACAGGGGGCAGTCGAGCAGTACTTC
size: few; D: TRBD2; length: 14; J: TRBJ2-3; V: TRBV5-1; CDR3: CASSVAGGSGTQYF; DNA: TGCGCCAGCAGCGTAGCGGGGGGGTCCGGTACGCAGTATTTT
size: few; D: TRBD1; length: 17; J: TRBJ1-6; V: TRBV6-1; CDR3: CASSPDRPSSYNSPLHF; DNA: TGTGCCAGCAGTCCGGACAGGCCTAGCTCCTATAATTCACCCCTCCACTTT
size: NA; D: NA; length: 14; J: TRBJ2-3; V: TRBV27; CDR3: CASSLRGLADTQYF; DNA: TGTGCCAGCAGTCTCAGGGGTCTCGCAGATACGCAGTATTTT
size: NA; D: NA; length: 15; J: TRBJ1-5; V: TRBV11-2; CDR3: CASSFEGLSNQPQHF; DNA: TGTGCCAGCAGCTTTGAGGGTTTGAGCAATCAGCCCCAGCATTTT
size: few; D: NA; length: 16; J: TRBJ2-5; V: TRBV10-3; CDR3: CAISETGTGNQETQYF; DNA: TGTGCCATCAGTGAGACCGGGACTGGAAACCAAGAGACCCAGTACTTC
size: NA; D: NA; length: 16; J: TRBJ1-2; V: TRBV10-3; CDR3: CAIRPTTGAASYGYTF; DNA: TGTGCCATCAGACCTACGACAGGAGCCGCCTCCTATGGCTACACCTTC
size: NA; D: NA; length: 17; J: TRBJ2-2; V: TRBV5-1; CDR3: CASSLWVRRTNTGELFF; DNA: TGCGCCAGCAGCTTGTGGGTCAGGCGAACGAACACCGGGGAGCTGTTTTTT
size: NA; D: NA; length: 12; J: TRBJ2-3; V: TRBV10-3; CDR3: CAISAGADTQYF; DNA: TGTGCCATCAGTGCGGGGGCAGATACGCAGTATTTT
size: few; D: NA; length: 15; J: TRBJ2-5; V: TRBV20-1; CDR3: CSARERGHSQETQYF; DNA: TGCAGTGCTAGAGAGCGGGGACACTCCCAAGAGACCCAGTACTTC
size: NA; D: TRBD1; length: 13; J: TRBJ1-4; V: TRBV12-3/TRBV12-4; CDR3: CASSLGQGAKLFF; DNA: TGTGCCAGCAGTTTAGGACAGGGGGCTAAACTGTTTTTT
size: NA; D: NA; length: 14; J: TRBJ1-2; V: TRBV7-8; CDR3: CASSSSDTPNGYTF; DNA: TGTGCCAGCAGCTCTTCAGACACTCCCAATGGCTACACCTTC
size: NA; D: NA; length: 12; J: TRBJ1-6; V: TRBV11-1; CDR3: CASSPGDSPLHF; DNA: TGTGCCAGCAGCCCAGGTGATTCACCCCTCCACTTT
size: once; D: TRBD2; length: 11; J: TRBJ2-1; V: TRBV12-3/TRBV12-4; CDR3: CASSRLAALFF; DNA: TGTGCCAGCAGTAGACTAGCGGCTCTGTTCTTC
size: NA; D: TRBD1; length: 15; J: TRBJ1-4; V: TRBV13; CDR3: CASSLDGTGNEKLFF; DNA: TGTGCCAGCAGCTTAGACGGGACAGGGAATGAAAAACTGTTTTTT
size: few; D: NA; length: 12; J: TRBJ1-5; V: TRBV12-3/TRBV12-4; CDR3: CASSLGDRAQHF; DNA: TGTGCCAGCAGTTTAGGTGATCGGGCCCAGCATTTT
size: NA; D: NA; length: 13; J: TRBJ2-1; V: TRBV12-3/TRBV12-4; CDR3: CASSRRFQNEQFF; DNA: TGTGCCAGCAGCCGGAGATTCCAGAATGAGCAGTTCTTC